This T cell receptor (beta chain) was profiled in a study of post-analysis software for immune sequencing data. Study details: Both relapsing-remitting and secondary progressive multiple sclerosis featured among the disease courses, as did progressive-relapsing multiple sclerosis. Study-level findings and limits: A handful of TRBV segments were significantly more frequent in patients than in controls. TRBV5-6, TRBV5-1 and TRBV20-1 were among these segments.

This clonotype was counted a few times. Its antigen is unidentified. This CDR3 has 14 amino acids. Per the germline V gene, CDR1 is SGHRS and CDR2 is YFSETQ. V shed 3 bases and J shed 6 bases, with 16 bases lying between them. Unique molecular identifiers were built into the TCR beta cDNA libraries. It was from roughly 1 to 10 million T cells that 530,000 or so cDNA molecules came. TCRdb re-called the PCR reads through MiXCR, storing one row per CDR3 protein. Among approximately 690,000 distinct CDR3 sequences listed, more than 50% were seen once. The sample comprised blood. The sequence came from a girl between 2 and 10 years old with multiple sclerosis. The chain carries TRBV5-1 and TRBJ2-7; no clear D gene. Here the CDR3 reads CASSSDTGRLEQYF. DNA of the CDR3: TGCGCCAGCAGCTCGGATACCGGACGCCTCGAGCAGTACTTC.